The T cell receptor beta chain under discussion was sequenced for a study of T cell repertoires in cytomegalovirus infection. Germline values: CDR1 SNHLY, CDR2 FYNNEI. CDR3 size: 15 residues. J lost 7 bases, V lost 5 bases, and 13 bases had no gene match. Via MiXCR, TCRdb re-called the reads, giving one row per CDR3 protein. The table has around 310,000 distinct CDR3 sequences, 17% seen once. This sequence originates from a human donor in good health (CMV status not recorded). Some clones in this sample may be carry-over from other donors' samples. The chain recombines TRBV2 with TRBJ1-2, with 7 bases aligning to TRBD1. The sequenced sample consisted of PBMCs. CDR3 residues: CASSTILGTVGGYTF. The CDR3 DNA reads TGTGCCAGCAGTACTATACTCGGGACAGTCGGTGGCTACACCTTC.